A selection of T cell receptor beta chains follows, all from one sample in a study of T cell responses to AZD1222 COVID-19 vaccine. Only in-frame clones appear in the TCRdb table, and some are missing; sequencing was by immunoSEQ multiplex PCR. The sample lists 150,000 to 200,000 clones, about 92% occurring once. The sample here was peripheral blood, taken on day 0 of AZD1222 vaccination. These TCRs come from an adult in good health. Each CDR3 is given with its conserved first and last residue. The order of the fields is J gene, CDR3 length, clone size, V gene, CDR3 protein. Clone size appears in some rows only: once, few, many, or a class for an expanded clone.

TRBJ1-1 17 once TRBV3-1/TRBV3-2 CASSPSYPRGWNTEAFF
TRBJ1-5 14 - TRBV28 CASTGHHPNQPQHF
TRBJ2-7 17 - TRBV7-9 CASSSYLGTGGNYEQYF
TRBJ2-3 11 - TRBV20-1 CSAHPRDTQYF
TRBJ1-1 15 - TRBV6-5 CASSFRGTGASEAFF
TRBJ1-5 14 once TRBV19 CASSITGSNQPQHF
TRBJ1-3 14 - TRBV14 CASSLTLSGNTIYF
TRBJ1-2 13 - TRBV11-2 CASSSGQGQGYTF
TRBJ2-3 16 - TRBV5-1 CASSLYPGRYTDTQYF
TRBJ2-3 16 - TRBV5-1 CASSLGGSVRTDTQYF
TRBJ1-1 15 - TRBV6-2/TRBV6-3 CASSYRDSMNTEAFF
TRBJ1-5 14 - TRBV6-1 CASSEFKGGQPQHF
TRBJ1-1 13 - TRBV3-1/TRBV3-2 CASSQSGGAEAFF
TRBJ1-5 17 - TRBV27 CASSPRPTGLSNQPQHF
TRBJ2-2 16 - TRBV10-1 CASSPLGQTNTGELFF
TRBJ1-2 15 few TRBV5-4 CASSVSRGQGDGYTF
TRBJ1-1 15 few TRBV19 CASIKLEGRITEAFF
TRBJ2-7 11 - TRBV4-1 CASSSTGEQYF
TRBJ1-4 16 - TRBV5-6 CASSPLGKGAVEKLFF
TRBJ2-7 14 - TRBV27 CASSFGRATYEQYF
TRBJ1-5 16 - TRBV12-5 CASGLVLTDRNQPQHF
TRBJ2-3 19 - TRBV5-6 CASSPRTSGRALPRDTQYF
TRBJ2-3 13 - TRBV28 CASSLGSTDTQYF
TRBJ1-4 15 - TRBV18 CASSGGQRRDEKLFF
TRBJ2-2 14 few TRBV28 CASTGGINTGELFF
TRBJ2-3 14 - TRBV15 CATSRAGWSDTQYF
TRBJ2-7 15 - TRBV11-2 CASRDGQLRIDEQYF
TRBJ1-2 14 - TRBV6-1 CASSEGTADYGYTF
TRBJ1-6 11 - TRBV3-1/TRBV3-2 CASSHNSPLHF
TRBJ1-2 12 - TRBV6-5 CASSPREYGYTF
TRBJ2-1 19 - TRBV2 CASSEAPPFTATKNNEQFF
TRBJ1-3 15 - TRBV27 CASSLFGTSGNTIYF
TRBJ2-5 14 - TRBV7-2 CASSLHPDPPSQYF